There are a few counts of the clone carrying this T cell receptor (beta chain). This record comes from a study of blood T cell repertoires in COVID-19. Turning to the study itself: Both acute and convalescent COVID-19 samples were obtained from the United States, Italy and Spain. The cDNA or gDNA used as material had been derived from T cells, B-cell-depleted T cells, or PBMCs.

How the authors handled the data: Estimates of nucleated cell counts were drawn from the amplification of reference gene primers. TCRdb's table, derived via immunoSEQ multiplex PCR, lists solely in-frame clones and lacks some. That table gives V, J and clone size, and the DNA gave D and trimming. The sample has under 130,000 clones, approximately 84% seen once. Germline loops: CDR1 LNHDA, CDR2 SQIVND (reference sequence). CDR3 length: 14 residues. V was clipped by 0 bases and J by 4 bases, with 10 bases between them. The clonotype comes from a human donor in a cohort sampled during active COVID-19. The chain recombines TRBV19 with TRBJ2-7; D perhaps matches TRBD2 (5 bases). The sequenced sample was peripheral blood. CDR3 region: CASSIDGRGYEQYF. The CDR3 DNA sequence: TGTGCCAGTAGTATAGACGGACGAGGGTACGAGCAGTACTTC. Full variable domain (missing parts from reference TRBV19 and TRBJ2-7): DGGITQSPKYLFRKEGQNVTLSCEQNLNHDAMYWYRQDPGQGLRLIYYSQIVNDFQKGDIAEGYSVSREKKESFPLTVTSAQKNPTAFYLCASSIDGRGYEQYFGPGTRLTVT.